This T cell receptor (beta chain) was sequenced for a study of blood T cells in healthy people across ages. Study details: Every two T cells gave about one barcoded beta molecule via template switching.

Then a second PCR, running about 6 to 12 cycles, was carried out with a sample-barcoded 5' primer and a J-beta primer mix. Each CDR3 protein gets one entry after TCRdb re-called the 5' RACE reads with MiXCR. The sample has 600,000 or so distinct CDR3 sequences; roughly 20% are singletons. The sample holds many counts of this clonotype. Its target is unknown. General study points: There was a strong correlation between TCR beta diversity and naive T cell percentage.

This TCR derives from a man aged 70-80 years in good health. Sequenced input: blood.

CDR3 residues: CASSWGGLAGQNNEQFF. The CDR3 DNA is TGCGCCAGCAGCTGGGGGGGACTAGCGGGTCAAAACAATGAGCAGTTCTTC. The gene calls are TRBV5-1 and TRBJ2-1; the match to TRBD2 covers 12 bases. The CDR3 spans 17 residues. Trimming at V came to 3 bases and at J to 5 bases, leaving 9 bases not matched to a gene. Germline values: CDR1 SGHRS, CDR2 YFSETQ.